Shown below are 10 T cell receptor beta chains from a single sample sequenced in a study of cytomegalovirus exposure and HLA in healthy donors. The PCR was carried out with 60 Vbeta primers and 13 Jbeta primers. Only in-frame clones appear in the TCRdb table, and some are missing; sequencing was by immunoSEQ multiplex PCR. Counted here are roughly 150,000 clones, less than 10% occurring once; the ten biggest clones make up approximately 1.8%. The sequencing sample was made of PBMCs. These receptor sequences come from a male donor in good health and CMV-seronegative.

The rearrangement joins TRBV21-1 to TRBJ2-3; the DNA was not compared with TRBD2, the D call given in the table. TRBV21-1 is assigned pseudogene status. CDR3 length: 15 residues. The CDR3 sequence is CASSSQRGLTDTQYF. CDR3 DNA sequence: TGTGCCAGCAGCTCCCAGCGGGGCCTCACAGATACGCAGTATTTT.

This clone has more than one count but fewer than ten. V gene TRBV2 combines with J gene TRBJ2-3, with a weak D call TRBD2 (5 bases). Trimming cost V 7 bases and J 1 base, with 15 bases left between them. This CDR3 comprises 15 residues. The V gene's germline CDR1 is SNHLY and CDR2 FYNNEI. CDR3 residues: CASNPPPAGTDTQYF. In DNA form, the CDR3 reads TGTGCCAGCAACCCTCCCCCAGCGGGCACAGATACGCAGTATTTT. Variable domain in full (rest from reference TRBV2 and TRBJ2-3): EPEVTQTPSHQVTQMGQEVILRCVPISNHLYFYWYRQILGQKVEFLVSFYNNEISEKSEIFDDQFSVERPDGSNFTLKIRSTKLEDSAMYFCASNPPPAGTDTQYFGPGTRLTVL.

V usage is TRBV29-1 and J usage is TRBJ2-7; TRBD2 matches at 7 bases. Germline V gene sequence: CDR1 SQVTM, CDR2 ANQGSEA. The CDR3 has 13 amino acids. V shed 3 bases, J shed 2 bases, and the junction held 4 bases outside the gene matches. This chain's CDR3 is CSVELAAPYEQYF. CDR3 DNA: TGCAGCGTTGAGCTAGCGGCACCCTACGAGCAGTACTTC.

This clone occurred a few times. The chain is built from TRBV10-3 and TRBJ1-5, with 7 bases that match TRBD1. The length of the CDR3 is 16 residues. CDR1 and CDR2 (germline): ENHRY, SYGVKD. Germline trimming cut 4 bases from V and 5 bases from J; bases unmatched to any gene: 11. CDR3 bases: TGTGCCATCAGTGGAGAACAGGGGCGAACAGATCAGCCCCAGCATTTT. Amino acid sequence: CAISGEQGRTDQPQHF.

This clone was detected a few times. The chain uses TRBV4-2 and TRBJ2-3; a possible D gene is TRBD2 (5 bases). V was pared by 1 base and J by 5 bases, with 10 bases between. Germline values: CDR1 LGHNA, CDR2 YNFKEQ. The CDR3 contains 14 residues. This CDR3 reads CASSQGASRDTQYF. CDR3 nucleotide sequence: TGTGCCAGCAGCCAAGGGGCTAGCCGAGATACGCAGTATTTT.

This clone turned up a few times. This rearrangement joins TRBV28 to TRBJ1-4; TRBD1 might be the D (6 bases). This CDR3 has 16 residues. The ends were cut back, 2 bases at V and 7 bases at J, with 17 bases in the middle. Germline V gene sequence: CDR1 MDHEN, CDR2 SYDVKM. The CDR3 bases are TGTGCCAGCAGTTTAGGGGGGGGCGCTTCTTTTGAAAAACTGTTTTTT. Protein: CASSLGGGASFEKLFF.

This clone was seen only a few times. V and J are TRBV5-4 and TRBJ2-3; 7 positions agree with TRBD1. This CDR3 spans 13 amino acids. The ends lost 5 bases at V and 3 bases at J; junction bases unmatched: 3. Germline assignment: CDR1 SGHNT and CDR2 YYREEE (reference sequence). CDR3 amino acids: CASRGGATDTQYF. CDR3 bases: TGTGCCAGCAGAGGGGGCGCAACAGATACGCAGTATTTT.

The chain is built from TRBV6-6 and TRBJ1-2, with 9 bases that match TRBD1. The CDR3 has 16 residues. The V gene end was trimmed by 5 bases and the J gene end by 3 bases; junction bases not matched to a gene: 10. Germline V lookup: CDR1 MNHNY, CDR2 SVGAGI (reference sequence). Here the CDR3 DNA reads TGTGCCAGCAGTCCCCCGGGACAGGGATTCGACTATGGCTACACCTTC. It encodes CASSPPGQGFDYGYTF.

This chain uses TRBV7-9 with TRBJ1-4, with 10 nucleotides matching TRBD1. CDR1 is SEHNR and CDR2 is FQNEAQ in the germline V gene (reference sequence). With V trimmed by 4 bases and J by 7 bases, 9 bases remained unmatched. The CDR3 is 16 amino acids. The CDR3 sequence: CASSSRQGAIAEKLFF. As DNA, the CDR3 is TGTGCCAGCAGCTCTAGACAGGGGGCCATTGCTGAAAAACTGTTTTTT.

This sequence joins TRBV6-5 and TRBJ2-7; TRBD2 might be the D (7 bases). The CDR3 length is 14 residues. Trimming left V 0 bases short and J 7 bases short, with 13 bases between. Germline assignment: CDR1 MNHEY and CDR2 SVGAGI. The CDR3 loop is CASSYSGGRREQYF. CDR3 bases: TGTGCCAGCAGTTACTCGGGGGGGCGAAGGGAGCAGTACTTC.